The following is a T cell receptor beta chain sequence with its context. Its antigen is currently unknown. This sample stems from a study of shared clonotypes between healthy human individuals. The table came from immunoSEQ multiplex PCR; TCRdb's copy has only in-frame clones and leaves some out. Of 2.5 million or so clones in the sample, around nine tenths were seen once. Germline V gene data show CDR1 as SGHAT and CDR2 as FQNNGV. This CDR3 has 15 residues. Germline trimming cut 5 bases from V and 3 bases from J; bases unmatched to any gene: 7. General study results and limits: The genetic and exposure-history diversity represented was limited by few donors.

Donors were healthy HIV-negative adults without recent acute infections or vaccinations. Investigators divided CD4+ cells into CD45RA+ naive and CD45RA-negative memory subsets. The V gene is TRBV11-2, the J gene TRBJ2-3; 8 bases are a match to TRBD2. The sequenced sample was naive CD4+ T cells sorted from blood. Subset noted: CD45RA+ positively selected. The receptor's source is a man in his late teens or twenties in good health. CDR3 nucleotide sequence: TGTGCCAGCAGCCGCCCGGGACTAGGGACAGATACGCAGTATTTT. Protein sequence: CASSRPGLGTDTQYF.